This TCR beta chain appears in the sequencing data of a study of somatic mutations in cytotoxic T cells in rheumatoid arthritis. At the level of the study: Including V beta1+ cells that were sequenced for TCRB, some T-cell populations stained with V beta antibodies were flow-sorted at nearly 100% purity.

Clones were read by immunoSEQ multiplex PCR, and TCRdb kept only the in-frame ones, dropping some. The table has 5,500 to 9,000 clones, 60% seen once. V was clipped by 5 bases and J by 3 bases, with 14 bases between them. Germline CDR1 reads MNHEY; CDR2 reads SMNVEV (reference sequence). The length of the CDR3 is 15 residues. The sequence was collected from a woman aged 40 to 50 in good health. Sequencing was performed on CD8+ T cells sorted from blood. The chain employs TRBV27 and TRBJ2-1, with D perhaps TRBD1 (6 bases). The chain's CDR3 is CASSLGGDIYNEQFF. The CDR3 region has the DNA TGTGCCAGCAGTCTAGGTGGGGACATCTACAATGAGCAGTTCTTC.